These 27 T cell receptor beta chains originate from one sample sequenced in a study of Graves' ophthalmopathy and Graves' hyperthyroidism. The authors amplified TCR beta CDR3 regions, and they did so from RNA transcripts for repertoire sequencing. The workflow started with a first-round RT-PCR run with HTBI primers and then moved on to a second-round multiplex PCR. Each CDR3 protein gets one entry after TCRdb re-called the multiplex PCR reads with MiXCR. This table holds approximately 1.2 million distinct CDR3 sequences, about 36% found once. Sequenced: peripheral blood or thyroid tissue (not recorded which). Every receptor here comes from an adult man with Graves' hyperthyroidism.

This chain connects TRBV20-1 to TRBJ2-7; 11 bases line up with TRBD2. The CDR3 covers 14 residues. After removal of 4 bases from V and 1 base from J, the junction contained 3 bases not matched to a gene. Per the germline V gene, CDR1 is DFQATT and CDR2 is SNEGSKA (reference sequence). The CDR3, as DNA: TGCAGTGCTACTCTAGCGGGGGGTTCCTACGAGCAGTACTTC. Its translation is CSATLAGGSYEQYF.

This clonotype was observed many times. The chain is built from TRBV2 and TRBJ1-5; a possible D gene is TRBD1 (5 bases). Deletions cut 4 bases from V and 3 bases from J, with 13 bases between. CDR3 length: 15 amino acids. Per germline, CDR1 SNHLY and CDR2 FYNNEI. CDR3 loop: CASSVQGADNQPQHF. DNA for the CDR3: TGTGCCAGCAGTGTACAAGGGGCTGACAATCAGCCCCAGCATTTT. Looking up the rest from reference TRBV2 and TRBJ1-5 gives the full variable domain: EPEVTQTPSHQVTQMGQEVILRCVPISNHLYFYWYRQILGQKVEFLVSFYNNEISEKSEIFDDQFSVERPDGSNFTLKIRSTKLEDSAMYFCASSVQGADNQPQHFGDGTRLSIL.

This clonotype was detected many times. The chain is built from TRBV4-3 and TRBJ2-5; D unresolved. The germline CDR1 and CDR2 sequences are LGHNA and YSLEER. V lost 0 bases and J 4 bases, leaving 6 bases between the germline ends. This CDR3 comprises 13 residues. CDR3 in DNA: TGCGCCAGCAGCCAAGATAGGTCAGAGACCCAGTACTTC. Translated: CASSQDRSETQYF.

Remarks on this clonotype: One end of the junction fails to match germline, which may point to a read error. The CDR3 DNA reads TGTGCCTGCAGTGCGAGAGGACAGGGGGCCGAGGGCTACACCTTC. It encodes CACSARGQGAEGYTF. This sequence joins TRBV25-1 and TRBJ1-2; 11 bases are shared with TRBD1. The CDR3 loop spans 15 amino acids. Germline assignment: CDR1 MGHDK and CDR2 SYGVNS.

With regard to this clonotype: A much larger clone lies one base from this, so it may be a read error. The chain links TRBV6-5 to TRBJ1-1; unclear D gene. With 10 bases removed from V and 0 bases from J, the gap between germline ends came to 6 bases. CDR1 is MNHEY, CDR2 SVGAGI, per germline. The CDR3 sequence is 11 residues long. For the CDR3, the DNA is TGTGCCAACTTTATGAACACTGAAGCTTTCTTT. This codes for CANFMNTEAFF.

The V and J genes are TRBV7-9 and TRBJ2-5; possibly TRBD1 for D (6 bases). The V end was cut by 5 bases, the J end by 2 bases, with 12 bases between. This CDR3 is built from 14 residues. Germline V gene lookup returns CDR1 SEHNR and CDR2 FQNEAQ (reference sequence). The CDR3 DNA sequence: TGTGCCAGCAGCCCTAAGGGGACACAAGAGACCCAGTACTTC. This sequence encodes CASSPKGTQETQYF.

A few counts support this clonotype. CDR3 protein: CASSSGNRAGYTF. The CDR3 region has the DNA TGTGCCAGCAGCTCCGGGAACAGGGCCGGCTACACCTTC. V gene TRBV7-2 combines with J gene TRBJ1-2; D is possibly TRBD1 (6 bases). The CDR3 totals 13 residues. The V end lost 4 bases, the J end lost 8 bases, and 14 bases lay between the germline ends. CDR1 and CDR2 from the germline V gene are SGHTA and FQGNSA.

This clonotype was detected only a few times. The genes are TRBV20-1 and TRBJ1-5; D unresolved. V lost 6 bases and J 3 bases, leaving 15 bases between the germline ends. CDR1 is DFQATT, CDR2 SNEGSKA, per germline (reference sequence). The CDR3 runs 14 residues. CDR3 nucleotide sequence: TGCAGTGCCCGGCGGGCCGAAAACAATCAGCCCCAGCATTTT. It specifies CSARRAENNQPQHF.

This clonotype was counted at least ten times. The chain links TRBV3-1 to TRBJ2-7; D possibly corresponds to TRBD2 (6 bases). Trimming removed 4 bases from V and 7 bases from J, with 8 bases in between. Per the germline V gene, CDR1 is LGHDT and CDR2 is YNNKEL (reference sequence). This CDR3 has 11 residues. CDR3 sequence (DNA): TGTGCCAGCAGCCGGGGACTTGAGCAGTACTTC. Protein: CASSRGLEQYF.

V gene TRBV7-2 combines with J gene TRBJ2-7, with D perhaps given as TRBD1 or TRBD2 (6 bases each). The V gene lost 1 base and the J gene lost 7 bases, with 20 bases spanning the gap. The CDR3 consists of 16 residues. Per the germline V gene, CDR1 is SGHTA and CDR2 is FQGNSA. The CDR3 region is CASSLVAGGPRNEQYF. The CDR3 DNA reads TGTGCCAGCAGCTTAGTTGCTGGGGGGCCAAGGAATGAGCAGTACTTC.

With respect to this clonotype: This sequence may be a read error, since a much larger clone differs from it by one base. The chain has TRBV7-9 and TRBJ1-2; D is undetermined. CDR1 SEHNR and CDR2 FQNEAQ come from the germline V gene (reference sequence). The CDR3 totals 15 residues. CDR3 sequence reads: CANSPGRGTNYGYTF. CDR3 bases: TGTGCCAACAGCCCAGGTCGAGGGACTAACTATGGCTACACCTTC.

This clonotype was observed a handful of times. The gene calls are TRBV10-2 and TRBJ2-5, with D unclear. The CDR3 is made up of 13 amino acids. Per the germline V gene, CDR1 is WSHSY and CDR2 is SAAADI. The V end was cut by 3 bases, the J end by 5 bases, with 10 bases between. CDR3 DNA sequence: TGCGCCAGCAGTGAATCCGACCGGGAGACCCAGTACTTC. It translates to CASSESDRETQYF.

In its sample, this clonotype was seen a few times. The chain recombines TRBV6-5 with TRBJ1-1; weak D call: TRBD1 (6 bases). The V and J ends lost 2 bases and 0 bases respectively, with 16 bases between them. CDR1 MNHEY and CDR2 SVGAGI come from the germline V gene. The CDR3 loop spans 17 amino acids. The CDR3 is CASSYDISTGMNTEAFF. The CDR3 DNA is TGTGCCAGCAGTTACGACATTTCGACAGGCATGAACACTGAAGCTTTCTTT.

The genes are TRBV7-9 and TRBJ2-1; D is perhaps TRBD1 (5 bases). The V gene lost 2 bases and the J gene lost 6 bases, with 11 bases spanning the gap. In germline, CDR1 is SEHNR, CDR2 FQNEAQ (reference sequence). The CDR3 totals 14 residues. The CDR3 is CASSLWGNLNEQFF. The DNA for the CDR3 is TGTGCCAGCAGCTTATGGGGCAACCTCAATGAGCAGTTCTTC.

This clonotype was counted only a few times. The J gene is TRBJ2-2, the V gene TRBV6-5, with D tentatively TRBD2 (5 bases). CDR1 is MNHEY and CDR2 is SVGAGI in the germline V gene. V was trimmed by 6 bases and J by 6 bases, leaving 8 bases between them. This CDR3 is built from 12 residues. CDR3: CASRKDSGELFF. For the CDR3, the DNA is TGTGCCAGCAGGAAGGACTCCGGGGAGCTGTTTTTT.

Ten or more counts support this clonotype. The chain uses TRBV10-3 and TRBJ2-5; 10 bases align to TRBD1. This CDR3 is built from 14 residues. With 8 bases clipped from V and 1 base from J, the junction kept 4 bases outside the gene matches. Germline lookup yields CDR1 ENHRY and CDR2 SYGVKD. The chain's CDR3 is CAIGGQGIQETQYF. As DNA, the CDR3 is TGTGCCATCGGGGGACAGGGGATCCAAGAGACCCAGTACTTC.

A few counts support this clonotype. The chain combines TRBV19 with TRBJ2-7; TRBD1 matches at 8 bases. This CDR3 is built from 15 residues. The V segment lost 4 bases and the J segment 4 bases; nucleotides outside the gene matches: 9. Germline loops: CDR1 LNHDA, CDR2 SQIVND (reference sequence). Here the CDR3 reads CASSTRWTGLYEQYF. DNA for the CDR3: TGTGCCAGTAGTACGCGCTGGACAGGGTTGTACGAGCAGTACTTC. The whole variable domain, remainder taken from reference TRBV19 and TRBJ2-7, is DGGITQSPKYLFRKEGQNVTLSCEQNLNHDAMYWYRQDPGQGLRLIYYSQIVNDFQKGDIAEGYSVSREKKESFPLTVTSAQKNPTAFYLCASSTRWTGLYEQYFGPGTRLTVT.

V and J are TRBV11-3 and TRBJ2-5, with 9 bases fitting TRBD1. Germline V lookup: CDR1 SGHNT, CDR2 YENEEA. The CDR3 is 16 residues long. After removal of 5 bases from V and 0 bases from J, the junction contained 7 bases not matched to a gene. Here the CDR3 reads CASSSRDRAYQETQYF. The CDR3 DNA is TGTGCCAGCAGCAGCCGGGACAGGGCCTACCAAGAGACCCAGTACTTC.

J is TRBJ2-7 and V is TRBV4-3, with 8 positions matching TRBD2. Germline CDR1 is LGHNA and CDR2 is YSLEER. After removal of 1 base from V and 4 bases from J, the junction contained 12 bases not matched to a gene. The CDR3 has 17 amino acids. DNA for the CDR3: TGCGCCAGCAGCCAAGTGATCAGCGGGACTAGAGATTACGAGCAGTACTTC. Translated, it gives CASSQVISGTRDYEQYF.

J is TRBJ2-7 and V is TRBV29-1; TRBD2 is a possible D gene (5 bases). This CDR3 has 11 amino acids. Germline values: CDR1 SQVTM, CDR2 ANQGSEA. Between the trimmed V and J ends, which lost 8 bases and 3 bases, there was a span of 11 bases. CDR3 amino acids: CSLGVNYEQYF. DNA for the CDR3: TGCAGCCTCGGGGTAAACTACGAGCAGTACTTC.

The V call is TRBV14, the J call TRBJ1-6; D may be TRBD1 (6 bases). Germline-derived CDR1 and CDR2 are SGHDN and FVKESK. This CDR3 spans 15 amino acids. The V gene lost 4 bases and the J gene lost 2 bases, with 9 bases spanning the gap. The CDR3 is CASSRDTPYNSPLHF. The DNA of the CDR3 is TGTGCCAGCAGCCGGGACACTCCCTATAATTCACCCCTCCACTTT.

The chain is built from TRBV6-5 and TRBJ2-7, with TRBD1 matching 7 bases. Germline CDR1 is MNHEY and CDR2 is SVGAGI. The CDR3 runs to 15 residues. The J segment lost 0 bases and the V segment lost 2 bases, leaving 4 bases of the junction unmatched. CDR3 coding DNA: TGTGCCAGCAGTTACGGGACAGTCAACTCCTACGAGCAGTACTTC. As protein: CASSYGTVNSYEQYF.

The chain carries TRBV2 and TRBJ1-1; D uncertain. The CDR3 contains 12 residues. Germline CDR1 and CDR2: SNHLY and FYNNEI. V was clipped by 11 bases and J by 0 bases, with 10 bases between them. CDR3 sequence: CAGGSLNTEAFF. CDR3 coding DNA: TGTGCCGGAGGAAGCCTGAACACTGAAGCTTTCTTT.

The chain carries TRBV9 and TRBJ1-4; 11 positions match TRBD1. V trimming: 6 bases; J trimming: 6 bases; junction bases outside the gene matches: 4. The CDR3 has 14 residues. CDR1 and CDR2 from the germline V gene are SGDLS and YYNGEE. CDR3 bases: TGTGCCAGCATGAAGGGACAGGGGGATGAAAAACTGTTTTTT. Its translation: CASMKGQGDEKLFF.

This clonotype was seen a few times. This chain links TRBV4-2 with TRBJ1-2; no clear D gene. This CDR3 comprises 16 residues. Trimming stripped 6 bases from V and 4 bases from J, with 21 bases between. CDR1 is LGHNA and CDR2 is YNFKEQ in the germline V gene. The CDR3 sequence is CASSPGVALRGYGYTF. Here the CDR3 DNA reads TGTGCCAGCAGTCCCGGCGTCGCCCTCCGGGGCTATGGCTACACCTTC.

This clonotype occurred a few times. V is TRBV4-3 and J is TRBJ2-5; D ambiguous. The CDR3 loop spans 14 amino acids. Germline V lookup: CDR1 LGHNA, CDR2 YSLEER. V was cut by 3 bases and J by 5 bases, with 13 bases left in between. CDR3 bases: TGCGCCAGCAGCCATACCTCCGGTGGGGAGACCCAGTACTTC. Protein sequence: CASSHTSGGETQYF.

The V call is TRBV24-1, the J call TRBJ2-7; perhaps TRBD2 as D (5 bases). Germline V CDR1 and CDR2: KGHDR, SFDVKD. The CDR3 length is 15 residues. Trimming pared 11 bases from V and 3 bases from J, leaving 22 bases between. The CDR3 protein is CASSLAPGAYYEQYF. The CDR3 nucleotides are TGTGCCAGCAGCTTAGCGCCCGGAGCCTACTACGAGCAGTACTTC.